This is a list of T cell receptor beta chains from one sample in a study of shared clonotypes between healthy human individuals. The table came from immunoSEQ multiplex PCR; TCRdb's copy has only in-frame clones and leaves some out. The table records about 460,000 clones, 60% to 80% of them present only once. The specimen sequenced was PBMCs. The receptors originated from a woman aged 40-49 years in good health. Some clones in this sample may be carry-over from other donors' samples. Both conserved end residues are part of each CDR3. D genes are given only for firm matches. Clone size is stated in some rows and not others, as once, few, many or a class when expanded.

size: once
D: NA
V: TRBV30
J: TRBJ2-4
CDR3: CALELGTKKNIQYF
DNA: TGTGCCTTGGAGTTGGGGACGAAAAAAAACATTCAGTACTTC

size: many
D: NA
V: TRBV7-2
J: TRBJ1-5
CDR3: CASSSYSNQPQHF
DNA: TGTGCCAGCAGCTCCTATTCCAATCAGCCCCAGCATTTT

size: NA
D: NA
V: TRBV2
J: TRBJ2-1
CDR3: CASRATGTYNEQFF
DNA: TGTGCCAGCAGAGCTACCGGGACTTACAATGAGCAGTTCTTC

size: NA
D: NA
V: TRBV7-9
J: TRBJ2-7
CDR3: CASSSPGDTFSYEQYF
DNA: TGTGCCAGCAGCTCGCCCGGGGACACTTTCTCCTACGAGCAGTACTTC

size: NA
D: NA
V: TRBV7-2
J: TRBJ1-1
CDR3: CASSSRWGAGTEAFF
DNA: TGTGCCAGCAGCTCGCGTTGGGGGGCGGGTACTGAAGCTTTCTTT

size: NA
D: NA
V: TRBV7-6
J: TRBJ2-7
CDR3: CASSRDGSDEQYF
DNA: TGTGCCAGCAGCCGTGATGGAAGCGACGAGCAGTACTTC

size: NA
D: NA
V: TRBV6-6
J: TRBJ2-2
CDR3: CASSVEGPGELFF
DNA: TGTGCCAGCTCCGTCGAGGGTCCCGGGGAGCTGTTTTTT

size: NA
D: NA
V: TRBV18
J: TRBJ2-7
CDR3: CASSPQTVSYEQYF
DNA: TGTGCCAGCTCCCCTCAAACAGTCTCCTACGAGCAGTACTTC

size: once
D: NA
V: TRBV7-8
J: TRBJ2-3
CDR3: CASSGPEAGDTQYF
DNA: TGTGCCAGCAGCGGACCCGAAGCTGGAGATACGCAGTATTTT

size: NA
D: NA
V: TRBV28
J: TRBJ2-7
CDR3: CASSFGGNRKFYF
DNA: TGTGCCAGCAGTTTTGGGGGAAATAGGAAGTTTTACTTC

size: NA
D: TRBD1
V: TRBV2
J: TRBJ1-4
CDR3: CASSQGTGTATNEKLFF
DNA: TGTGCCAGCAGTCAGGGGACAGGGACCGCAACTAATGAAAAACTGTTTTTT